These T cell receptor beta chains were read from a single sample in a study of regulatory T cells in long-lasting Graves disease. Each CDR3 protein gets one entry after TCRdb re-called the multiplex PCR reads with MiXCR. The table lists hundreds of thousands of distinct CDR3 sequences, under 20% of them singletons. The sample also formed part of further work on T cells in Graves' hyperthyroidism and ophthalmopathy.

The sample here was peripheral blood mononuclear cells (PBMCs), taken at new diagnosis, from a patient treated with antithyroid drugs. The receptors were sampled from a woman aged 25 to 45 with Graves disease. Both conserved end residues are part of each CDR3. Fields, in order: D gene, V gene, clone size, J gene, CDR3 protein, CDR3 DNA. A D gene is named only where the DNA matches it firmly. Size tells how often a clone was seen (once, few, many) or the class of an expanded clone, and some rows leave it out.

D: TRBD2; V: TRBV20-1; size: many; J: TRBJ2-1; CDR3: CSARGSGRTLYNEQFF; DNA: TGCAGTGCTAGAGGTAGCGGGAGGACCCTATACAATGAGCAGTTCTTC
D: NA; V: TRBV7-9; size: many; J: TRBJ1-2; CDR3: CAGVRGITPNYGYTF; DNA: TGTGCCGGGGTACGAGGGATTACCCCTAACTATGGCTACACCTTC
D: TRBD1; V: TRBV28; size: few; J: TRBJ1-2; CDR3: CASSRTGTGRILYGYTF; DNA: TGTGCCAGCAGCAGGACCGGGACAGGACGAATTCTCTATGGCTACACCTTC
D: NA; V: TRBV20-1; size: many; J: TRBJ2-7; CDR3: CSLTGIHEQYF; DNA: TGCAGCTTAACAGGGATCCACGAGCAGTACTTC
D: NA; V: TRBV12-3/TRBV12-4; size: NA; J: TRBJ1-4; CDR3: CVSKTAVNEKLFF; DNA: TGTGTCAGCAAGACGGCCGTTAATGAAAAACTGTTTTTT
D: TRBD2; V: TRBV20-1; size: NA; J: TRBJ2-5; CDR3: CSARAPFSGEGETQYF; DNA: TGCAGTGCTAGGGCCCCGTTCAGCGGGGAGGGAGAGACCCAGTACTTC
D: TRBD2; V: TRBV5-1; size: NA; J: TRBJ2-7; CDR3: CASSLAAGGPYEQYF; DNA: TGCGCCAGCAGCTTGGCTGCGGGAGGGCCCTACGAGCAGTACTTC
D: TRBD1; V: TRBV7-9; size: many; J: TRBJ1-2; CDR3: CASSLDRALNRYGYTF; DNA: TGTGCCAGCAGCCTAGACAGGGCGCTAAATCGCTATGGCTACACCTTC
D: TRBD1; V: TRBV27; size: many; J: TRBJ2-7; CDR3: CASTLWGWTGASYEQYF; DNA: TGTGCCAGCACCCTTTGGGGGTGGACAGGAGCATCCTACGAGCAGTACTTC
D: NA; V: TRBV6-5; size: many; J: TRBJ2-7; CDR3: CASSYSESYEQYF; DNA: TGTGCCAGCAGTTATTCCGAATCCTACGAGCAGTACTTC
D: NA; V: TRBV20-1; size: NA; J: TRBJ2-7; CDR3: CSARGLGPEQYF; DNA: TGCAGTGCTAGAGGGCTGGGCCCGGAGCAGTACTTC
D: NA; V: TRBV9; size: once; J: TRBJ2-6; CDR3: CASSVGTGSGANVLTF; DNA: TGTGCCAGCAGCGTGGGAACAGGATCTGGGGCCAACGTCCTGACTTTC
D: NA; V: TRBV6-1; size: many; J: TRBJ2-2; CDR3: CASRLTGTGELFF; DNA: TGTGCCAGCAGGCTAACGGGAACCGGGGAGCTGTTTTTT
D: NA; V: TRBV5-5; size: NA; J: TRBJ2-5; CDR3: CASHGGWTEGETQYF; DNA: TGTGCCAGTCACGGTGGTTGGACAGAGGGGGAGACCCAGTACTTC
D: NA; V: TRBV20-1; size: NA; J: TRBJ1-1; CDR3: CSADPGHPYTEAFF; DNA: TGCAGTGCTGACCCGGGACACCCTTACACTGAAGCTTTCTTT